What follows are 20 T cell receptor beta chains derived from one specimen sequenced in a study of blood T cell repertoires in COVID-19. Using immunoSEQ multiplex PCR, the repertoire was profiled, and TCRdb retains in-frame clones only, with some absent. The sample yields tens of thousands of clones, around 88% seen once. The specimen was peripheral blood. These receptors all stem from a human donor with active COVID-19. The donor label of this sample is uncertain.

V usage is TRBV5-1 and J usage is TRBJ2-5, with a tentative D call TRBD2 (5 bases). Germline loops: CDR1 SGHRS, CDR2 YFSETQ. V lost 4 bases to trimming and J lost 6 bases, with 22 bases between them. The CDR3 loop spans 16 amino acids. The CDR3 sequence is CASSLVGGLSSKTQYF. The DNA for the CDR3 is TGCGCCAGCAGCCTCGTCGGCGGGCTCTCCTCGAAGACCCAGTACTTC.

Here the CDR3 reads CASSFNGGHNEQFF. CDR3 coding DNA: TGTGCCAGCAGTTTCAATGGCGGTCACAATGAGCAGTTCTTC. The chain links TRBV27 to TRBJ2-1, with D hard to call. Germline V gene data show CDR1 as MNHEY and CDR2 as SMNVEV (reference sequence). The V and J ends lost 3 bases and 5 bases respectively, with 11 bases between them. The CDR3 is 14 amino acids.

This clone occurred once. This chain connects TRBV19 to TRBJ1-5; TRBD1 is a possible D gene (6 bases). This CDR3 is built from 15 residues. Germline CDR1 LNHDA, CDR2 SQIVND (reference sequence). V was shortened by 10 bases and J by 0 bases, with 16 bases between the two germline ends. CDR3: CATSGQPYSNQPQHF. The CDR3 region has the DNA TGTGCCACCAGCGGACAGCCTTATAGCAATCAGCCCCAGCATTTT. The variable domain in full, with the rest retrieved from reference TRBV19 and TRBJ1-5, is DGGITQSPKYLFRKEGQNVTLSCEQNLNHDAMYWYRQDPGQGLRLIYYSQIVNDFQKGDIAEGYSVSREKKESFPLTVTSAQKNPTAFYLCATSGQPYSNQPQHFGDGTRLSIL.

This chain joins TRBV6-4 and TRBJ2-2; a possible D gene is TRBD1 (5 bases). V lost 6 bases, J lost 1 base, and 9 bases lay in between. This CDR3 contains 14 residues. The V gene's germline CDR1 is MRHNA and CDR2 SNTAGT. CDR3 nucleotide sequence: TGTGCCAGCAGGACTGACAGGAACACCGGGGAGCTGTTTTTT. It codes for CASRTDRNTGELFF.

The J gene is TRBJ2-3, the V gene TRBV7-8; TRBD1 agrees at 8 bases. This CDR3 contains 17 residues. Germline trimming cut 4 bases from V and 2 bases from J; bases unmatched to any gene: 11. CDR1 and CDR2 from the germline V gene are SGHVS and FQNEAQ. The CDR3 DNA reads as TGTGCCAGCAGCTCCCAGGGGCAGGGGGCAATCACAGATACGCAGTATTTT. Protein product: CASSSQGQGAITDTQYF. Complete variable domain (other parts from reference TRBV7-8 and TRBJ2-3): GAGVSQSPRYKVAKRGQDVALRCDPISGHVSLFWYQQALGQGPEFLTYFQNEAQLDKSGLPSDRFFAERPEGSVSTLKIQRTQQEDSAVYLCASSSQGQGAITDTQYFGPGTRLTVL.

J is TRBJ2-6 and V is TRBV5-1, with D maybe TRBD2 (6 bases). CDR1 is SGHRS and CDR2 is YFSETQ in the germline V gene. The CDR3 loop spans 16 amino acids. The V end was cut by 4 bases, the J end by 4 bases, with 15 bases between. The CDR3, as DNA: TGCGCCAGCAGCCCTGGAGGGACGTCGGGGGCCAACGTCCTGACTTTC. Its translation: CASSPGGTSGANVLTF.

This chain connects TRBV5-1 to TRBJ1-3, with D uncertain. Germline-derived CDR1 and CDR2 are SGHRS and YFSETQ. The V and J ends lost 0 bases and 0 bases respectively, with 13 bases between them. This CDR3 spans 17 amino acids. CDR3 protein: CASSLAAVGISGNTIYF. The DNA for the CDR3 is TGCGCCAGCAGCTTGGCCGCAGTGGGCATCTCTGGAAACACCATATATTTT.

This clone occurred a few times. The V and J genes are TRBV10-3 and TRBJ1-1; 7 bases agree with TRBD1. Losses at the gene ends were 10 bases for V and 1 base for J; bases not matched to a gene: 3. CDR1 is ENHRY, CDR2 SYGVKD, per germline. The CDR3 covers 12 residues. The CDR3 is CATRQGNTEAFF. In nucleotides, the CDR3 is TGTGCCACTAGACAGGGGAACACTGAAGCTTTCTTT.

CDR3 sequence: CASRQGQGRNIQYF. Here the CDR3 DNA reads TGTGCCAGCAGGCAGGGACAGGGCCGAAACATTCAGTACTTC. The gene calls are TRBV3-1 (or the pseudogene TRBV3-2) and TRBJ2-4; 9 positions match TRBD1. V trimming: 6 bases; J trimming: 6 bases; junction bases outside the gene matches: 6. The CDR3 is 14 amino acids. Germline V gene data show CDR1 as LGHDT and CDR2 as YNNKEL (reference sequence).

The chain joins TRBV24-1 to TRBJ2-3; TRBD2 agrees at 8 bases. This CDR3 has 15 amino acids. Per germline, CDR1 KGHDR and CDR2 SFDVKD. V was pared by 9 bases and J by 2 bases, with 9 bases of the junction left unmatched. CDR3 bases: TGTGCCACCGACTCGGGCGGGAGGTCCACAGATACGCAGTATTTT. It yields the protein CATDSGGRSTDTQYF.

The chain employs TRBV2 and TRBJ2-1; the D is unclear. The V end lost 7 bases, the J end lost 3 bases, and 10 bases lay between the germline ends. Germline CDR1 reads SNHLY; CDR2 reads FYNNEI. The CDR3 has 13 amino acids. CDR3 sequence (DNA): TGTGCCAGCACGGCAGGTGACTACAATGAGCAGTTCTTC. Its protein is CASTAGDYNEQFF.

The CDR3 loop is CASSLGGGRTNEKLFF. The CDR3 nucleotides are TGTGCCAGCAGCTTGGGAGGGGGTAGAACTAATGAAAAACTGTTTTTT. The gene calls are TRBV5-4 and TRBJ1-4; weak D call: TRBD1 (6 bases). Per the germline V gene, CDR1 is SGHNT and CDR2 is YYREEE (reference sequence). CDR3 length equals 16 residues. V lost 0 bases and J lost 1, with 10 bases in between.

This sequence joins TRBV6-2 or TRBV6-3 and TRBJ2-1; a weak D match, TRBD1 (6 bases). Germline-derived CDR1 and CDR2 are MNHEY and SVGEGT. V dropped 4 bases and J dropped 4 bases, with 8 bases sitting between them. The CDR3 is made up of 13 amino acids. The CDR3 here is CASSWDIYNEQFF. CDR3 DNA: TGTGCCAGCAGTTGGGACATTTACAATGAGCAGTTCTTC.

This chain links TRBV5-1 with TRBJ2-7; tentatively, D is TRBD2 (5 bases). CDR3 size: 14 residues. V lost 0 bases, J lost 2 bases, and 9 bases lay in between. CDR1 SGHRS and CDR2 YFSETQ come from the germline V gene. The CDR3 sequence: CASSLEGAPYEQYF. CDR3 nucleotides: TGCGCCAGCAGCTTGGAGGGAGCCCCCTACGAGCAGTACTTC. The full variable domain, its missing parts supplied by reference TRBV5-1 and TRBJ2-7, is KAGVTQTPRYLIKTRGQQVTLSCSPISGHRSVSWYQQTPGQGLQFLFEYFSETQRNKGNFPGRFSGRQFSNSRSEMNVSTLELGDSALYLCASSLEGAPYEQYFGPGTRLTVT.

The V gene is TRBV2, the J gene TRBJ2-1, with D perhaps matching TRBD1 (5 bases). The CDR3 is 14 amino acids. Trimming pared 3 bases from V and 7 bases from J, leaving 13 bases between. CDR1 SNHLY and CDR2 FYNNEI come from the germline V gene. The CDR3 spells CASSDSRVVNEQFF. The CDR3 bases are TGTGCCAGCAGTGACTCCAGGGTGGTTAATGAGCAGTTCTTC.

The chain has TRBV5-1 and TRBJ2-2; 10 bases align to TRBD2. CDR3 length: 15 amino acids. The germline CDR1 and CDR2 sequences are SGHRS and YFSETQ. V lost 7 bases and J lost 4; bases outside the gene matches: 7. The CDR3 is CASSSGSRSTGELFF. Written as DNA, the CDR3 is TGCGCCAGCTCTAGCGGGAGCAGGAGCACCGGGGAGCTGTTTTTT.

The chain uses TRBV28 and TRBJ1-3; D remains unclear. V was trimmed by 2 bases and J by 3 bases, leaving 8 bases between them. Germline V CDR1 and CDR2: MDHEN, SYDVKM. CDR3 length: 14 residues. The CDR3 DNA is TGTGCCAGCAGTTTACCGCCTATTGGAAACACCATATATTTT. Protein sequence: CASSLPPIGNTIYF.

This clone is labeled as medium-sized. J is TRBJ1-6 and V is TRBV30, with a tentative D call TRBD1 (6 bases). Germline V gene data show CDR1 as GTSNPN and CDR2 as SVGIG (reference sequence). V dropped 7 bases and J dropped 0 bases, with 19 bases sitting between them. The CDR3 is 17 residues long. The CDR3 sequence: CASYGDTRSSYNSPLHF. Here the CDR3 DNA reads TGTGCCTCCTACGGGGACACACGAAGCTCCTATAATTCACCCCTCCACTTT.

The CDR3 DNA reads as TGTGCCATCAGTGAGTCGAACAGCAACTATGGCTACACCTTC. Translating gives CAISESNSNYGYTF. This chain links TRBV10-3 with TRBJ1-2; D not certain. V was pared by 0 bases and J by 2 bases, with 7 bases between. Germline V gene sequence: CDR1 ENHRY, CDR2 SYGVKD. This CDR3 has 14 residues.

V is TRBV18 and J is TRBJ1-1, with a tentative D call TRBD1 (5 bases). The CDR3 contains 13 residues. Trimming stripped 3 bases from V and 1 base from J, with 6 bases between. Germline CDR1 KGHSH, CDR2 LQKENI. In nucleotides, the CDR3 is TGTGCCAGCTCACCTCAGGGGAACACTGAAGCTTTCTTT. Its translation is CASSPQGNTEAFF.